Listed below are T cell receptor beta chains from one sample, sequenced in a study of blood T cell repertoires in COVID-19. Profiling relied on immunoSEQ multiplex PCR, and the TCRdb table lists in-frame clones only, not all of them. The sample yields about 190,000 clones, 80% seen once. Sequencing was carried out using peripheral blood. Source of these receptors: a man between 60 and 75 years old with acute or convalescent COVID-19. Each CDR3 is given with its conserved first and last residue. Each record gives: V gene, clone size, D gene, J gene, CDR3 protein, CDR3 DNA. D genes are given only for firm matches. For some rows the clone size is stated as once, few or many, or as a class when expanded; others skip it.

TRBV5-1	.	TRBD2	TRBJ2-1	CASSLGRTSGQQFF	TGCGCCAGCAGCTTGGGGAGGACTAGCGGACAGCAGTTCTTC
TRBV10-2	.	TRBD2	TRBJ2-3	CASRGWGTSGSDTQYF	TGCGCCAGCAGGGGTTGGGGGACTAGCGGGAGTGATACGCAGTATTTT
TRBV5-4	.	TRBD2	TRBJ2-7	CASSTARSGNYEQYF	TGTGCCAGCAGCACGGCCCGTAGCGGGAACTACGAGCAGTACTTC
TRBV9	.	.	TRBJ2-7	CASSVHTYEQYF	TGTGCCAGCAGCGTCCACACGTACGAGCAGTACTTC
TRBV2	.	.	TRBJ2-1	CASSRNPSETPQYNEQFF	TGTGCCAGCAGTCGTAACCCTAGCGAGACCCCACAATACAATGAGCAGTTCTTC
TRBV30	.	.	TRBJ2-3	CAWSPSANTQYF	TGTGCCTGGAGTCCCTCTGCGAATACGCAGTATTTT
TRBV15	.	TRBD1	TRBJ1-1	CATSRRTGGGTEAFF	TGTGCCACCAGCAGACGGACAGGGGGTGGGACTGAAGCTTTCTTT
TRBV27	.	.	TRBJ1-2	CASSLLQDYGYTF	TGTGCCAGCAGTTTATTACAGGACTATGGCTACACCTTC
TRBV18	.	.	TRBJ1-1	CASSPSGDTEAFF	TGTGCCAGCTCACCCTCAGGGGACACTGAAGCTTTCTTT
TRBV1	.	.	TRBJ2-1	CTSSQVASDYNEQFF	TGCACCAGCAGCCAAGTGGCTAGCGACTACAATGAGCAGTTCTTC
TRBV6-5	.	TRBD1	TRBJ2-5	CASRGQGGRQETQYF	TGTGCCAGCAGGGGACAGGGAGGGAGGCAAGAGACCCAGTACTTC
TRBV7-9	.	TRBD1	TRBJ2-2	CASSSKPWTGGMNTGELFF	TGTGCCAGCAGCTCAAAACCATGGACAGGGGGGATGAACACCGGGGAGCTGTTTTTT
TRBV3-1/TRBV3-2	.	TRBD1	TRBJ2-5	CASSLTAGGGQETQYF	TGTGCCAGCAGCCTTACAGCAGGGGGCGGTCAAGAGACCCAGTACTTC
TRBV11-2	few	.	TRBJ1-5	CASSLRGYNQPQHF	TGTGCCAGCAGCTTAAGGGGTTACAATCAGCCCCAGCATTTT
TRBV14	few	TRBD1	TRBJ2-7	CASSQETTGRGRRYEQYF	TGTGCCAGCAGCCAAGAGACTACGGGAAGGGGGCGCAGGTACGAGCAGTACTTC
TRBV5-1	.	TRBD1	TRBJ2-3	CASSLQGQGILDTQYF	TGCGCCAGCAGCTTACAGGGGCAGGGGATATTGGATACGCAGTATTTT
TRBV3-1/TRBV3-2	.	.	TRBJ2-5	CASSQERGGAGRETQYF	TGTGCCAGCAGCCAAGAACGAGGGGGCGCGGGAAGGGAGACCCAGTACTTC
TRBV10-3	.	TRBD2	TRBJ2-7	CAISESTLAARYEQYF	TGTGCCATCAGTGAGTCGACACTAGCGGCCCGATACGAGCAGTACTTC
TRBV7-2	once	.	TRBJ2-7	CASSLEVLASYEQYF	TGTGCCAGCAGCTTAGAGGTACTAGCCTCCTACGAGCAGTACTTC
TRBV7-9	.	TRBD1	TRBJ2-7	CASSWTGATIEQYF	TGTGCCAGCAGTTGGACAGGGGCTACTATCGAGCAGTACTTC
TRBV7-8	.	.	TRBJ2-7	CASSSLDWGPSYEQYF	TGTGCCAGCAGCTCCTTGGACTGGGGGCCTTCCTACGAGCAGTACTTC
TRBV7-9	.	TRBD2	TRBJ2-3	CASSLVSGTTDTQYF	TGTGCCAGCAGCTTAGTAAGCGGGACGACAGATACGCAGTATTTT
TRBV6-2/TRBV6-3	few	.	TRBJ1-6	CASSYRLYSPLHF	TGTGCCAGCAGTTACCGGTTGTATTCACCCCTCCACTTT
TRBV7-2	.	TRBD2	TRBJ2-4	CASSSLAGEAKNIQYF	TGTGCCAGCAGCTCGTTAGCGGGAGAGGCCAAAAACATTCAGTACTTC
TRBV28	.	.	TRBJ1-2	CASSSSLFYGYTF	TGTGCCAGCAGTTCGTCACTTTTCTATGGCTACACCTTC
TRBV4-3	many	.	TRBJ2-2	CASSQAEGGPTNTGELFF	TGCGCCAGCAGCCAGGCAGAGGGTGGACCTACGAACACCGGGGAGCTGTTTTTT
TRBV21-1	.	.	TRBJ1-1	CASSNGRGRGNTEAFF	TGTGCCAGCAGCAATGGGCGGGGAAGGGGCAACACTGAAGCTTTCTTT
TRBV5-6	few	.	TRBJ1-5	CASSLTGDQPQHF	TGTGCCAGCAGCTTGACCGGGGATCAGCCCCAGCATTTT
TRBV7-8	.	.	TRBJ2-1	CASSSVRGSGYNEQFF	TGTGCCAGCAGCTCGGTAAGGGGTAGCGGTTACAATGAGCAGTTCTTC
TRBV2	once	.	TRBJ2-7	CASTRGNYEQYF	TGTGCCAGCACCCGGGGGAACTACGAGCAGTACTTC
TRBV9	.	.	TRBJ1-5	CASSVGDQPQHF	TGTGCCAGCAGCGTAGGCGATCAGCCCCAGCATTTT
TRBV7-2	.	.	TRBJ1-5	CASSPTTGQPQHF	TGTGCCAGCAGCCCGACTACGGGTCAGCCCCAGCATTTT
TRBV5-1	once	.	TRBJ1-4	CASMGQGREKLFF	TGCGCCAGCATGGGACAAGGGAGAGAAAAACTGTTTTTT
TRBV5-1	.	TRBD2	TRBJ2-1	CASSLAWGTSGGVVSSNEQFF	TGCGCCAGCAGCTTGGCCTGGGGGACTAGCGGGGGAGTAGTCTCGTCCAATGAGCAGTTCTTC
TRBV27	.	.	TRBJ1-5	CASSFNNQPQHF	TGTGCCAGCAGTTTCAACAATCAGCCCCAGCATTTT
TRBV5-1	.	TRBD2	TRBJ2-7	CASSLAGGTYEQYF	TGCGCCAGCAGCTTGGCGGGGGGTACCTACGAGCAGTACTTC
TRBV7-6	.	TRBD1	TRBJ1-1	CASRWPGQGVGDTEAFF	TGTGCCAGCAGGTGGCCGGGACAGGGAGTAGGGGACACTGAAGCTTTCTTT
TRBV7-2	.	TRBD2	TRBJ2-7	CASSLVSGGRSSYEQYF	TGTGCCAGCAGCTTAGTAAGCGGGGGCCGGAGCTCCTACGAGCAGTACTTC
TRBV5-1	.	.	TRBJ2-7	CASSLAGSYEQYF	TGCGCCAGCAGCTTGGCCGGCTCCTACGAGCAGTACTTC
TRBV5-5	.	.	TRBJ1-1	CASMRGSEAFF	TGTGCCAGCATGCGGGGTTCTGAAGCTTTCTTT
TRBV14	.	.	TRBJ1-2	CASSQAGQFSDGYTF	TGTGCCAGCAGCCAAGCTGGACAGTTTTCTGATGGCTACACCTTC
TRBV7-9	few	TRBD1	TRBJ1-6	CASSLWGQDNSPLHF	TGTGCCAGCAGCTTGTGGGGACAGGATAATTCACCCCTCCACTTT
TRBV10-2	.	.	TRBJ1-2	CASSGSGPDGYTF	TGCGCCAGCAGTGGTTCAGGGCCGGATGGCTACACCTTC
TRBV28	.	TRBD2	TRBJ2-1	CASSLTGLAGGNNEQFF	TGTGCCAGCAGTTTGACGGGACTAGCGGGAGGTAACAATGAGCAGTTCTTC
TRBV7-8	.	TRBD1	TRBJ2-1	CASSADRVNEQFF	TGTGCCAGCAGCGCTGACAGGGTCAATGAGCAGTTCTTC
TRBV21-1	.	.	TRBJ2-4	CASSVPRGLAGNIQYF	TGTGCCAGCAGCGTCCCTCGAGGCCTAGCGGGAAACATTCAGTACTTC
TRBV9	few	TRBD1	TRBJ1-2	CASSPRDRGHGYTF	TGTGCCAGCAGCCCCCGGGACAGGGGTCATGGCTACACCTTC
TRBV6-4	once	TRBD1	TRBJ2-7	CASSDSILKDRGHEQYF	TGTGCCAGCAGTGACTCAATTTTAAAGGACAGGGGGCACGAGCAGTACTTC
TRBV5-3	.	TRBD2	TRBJ2-7	CARSLASGSIIDESSSYEQYF	TGTGCCAGAAGCTTGGCTAGCGGGAGCATCATAGACGAATCAAGCTCCTACGAGCAGTACTTC
TRBV2	.	TRBD1	TRBJ1-5	CASSDDRGNQPQHF	TGTGCCAGCAGCGATGACAGGGGGAATCAGCCCCAGCATTTT
TRBV4-1	.	TRBD1	TRBJ1-1	CASSPLTGIGYTEAFF	TGCGCCAGCAGCCCCCTGACAGGGATTGGGTACACTGAAGCTTTCTTT
TRBV7-9	.	.	TRBJ2-1	CASSQRANEQFF	TGTGCCAGCAGCCAGCGGGCGAATGAGCAGTTCTTC